These T cell receptor beta chains were read from a single sample in a study of human T cells and chemical hapten exposure. TCRdb re-derived calls from the RACE reads in MiXCR, one entry per CDR3 protein. The repertoire has 340,000 or so distinct CDR3 sequences, about 7% of them found once; the top ten carry 8.4%. The sequenced sample was whole blood, obtained in connection with sensitization to the hapten diphenylcyclopropenone (DPC). Every receptor here comes from a woman younger than 30 with alopecia areata. Some clones in this sample may be carry-over from other donors' samples. Each CDR3 is given with its conserved first and last residue. A D gene is named only where the DNA matches it firmly. The size of a clone is reported for some rows only, either as once, few or many, or as a class for expanded clones.

d_gene,abundance,j_gene,v_gene,CDR3nt,CDR3aa
-,many,TRBJ2-5,TRBV4-3,TGCGCCAGCAGCCAAGATCGTGTAGGGATGGAGACCCAGTACTTC,CASSQDRVGMETQYF
-,many,TRBJ2-6,TRBV3-1,TGTGCCAGCAGCCAAGTACAGCTGAGCTCTGGGGCCAACGTCCTGACTTTC,CASSQVQLSSGANVLTF
TRBD1,many,TRBJ2-3,TRBV10-3,TGTGCCATCACTGAGGGGGCGGGCACAGATACGCAGTATTTT,CAITEGAGTDTQYF
-,-,TRBJ2-2,TRBV9,TGTGCCAGCAGCGTGGGGCTAGATAGTACCGGGGAGCTGTTTTTT,CASSVGLDSTGELFF
-,many,TRBJ2-3,TRBV4-1,TGCGCCAGCAGCCAGGCGACTGGCACAGATACGCAGTATTTT,CASSQATGTDTQYF
-,-,TRBJ1-2,TRBV20-1,TGCAGTGCTTCGAAGGACAGTGTCTATGGCTACACCTTC,CSASKDSVYGYTF
-,-,TRBJ1-1,TRBV5-1,TGCGCCAGCAGCTATCCATTGACTGGAAAACTGGGGAACACTGAAGCTTTCTTT,CASSYPLTGKLGNTEAFF
TRBD2,-,TRBJ2-3,TRBV7-2,TGTGCCAGCAGCTTAGATTTGGGACTAGCGGGGGGGTGGACGCAGTATTTT,CASSLDLGLAGGWTQYF
TRBD2,-,TRBJ2-1,TRBV15,TGTGCCACCGGGAAGAGCGGGGGGGCCAGTATTTACAATGAGCAGTTCTTC,CATGKSGGASIYNEQFF
TRBD2,many,TRBJ2-3,TRBV29-1,TGCAGCGTCGCTTCAATAGCGGGGGGCACCGCCGATACGCAGTATTTT,CSVASIAGGTADTQYF
-,many,TRBJ2-1,TRBV15,TGTGCCACCAGCCTCTGGCAAGGGACACTTTACAATGAGCAGTTCTTC,CATSLWQGTLYNEQFF
-,-,TRBJ2-7,TRBV28,TGTGCCAGCAGTTTAGTGGATCATCACTACGAGCAGTACTTC,CASSLVDHHYEQYF
-,few,TRBJ1-5,TRBV24-1,TGTGCCACCAGTGATGGGCAGGGACATAGCAATCAGCCCCAGCATTTT,CATSDGQGHSNQPQHF
-,many,TRBJ2-1,TRBV12-3/TRBV12-4,TGTGCCAGCACTTTCCCGGGGCCCAGAGAGCAGTTCTTC,CASTFPGPREQFF
TRBD1,many,TRBJ2-7,TRBV27,TGTGCCAGCAGGATAACAGGGGGTGTTTACGAGCAGTACTTC,CASRITGGVYEQYF
TRBD1,-,TRBJ2-7,TRBV5-1,TGCGCCAGCAGCTTGGTGCAGGGGGCAAGGGACGAGCAGTACTTC,CASSLVQGARDEQYF
TRBD2,many,TRBJ2-1,TRBV7-2,TGTGCCAGCAGCTTAGCGGGACTAGCGGGGGACAATGAGCAGTTCTTC,CASSLAGLAGDNEQFF
-,few,TRBJ1-2,TRBV28,TGTGCCAGCAGTTTATCCACTCCTTCCCTAGGGATCTTAAACTATGGCTACACCTTC,CASSLSTPSLGILNYGYTF
-,-,TRBJ2-7,TRBV6-5,TGTGCCAGCAGGGCCTACTCCTACGAGCAGTACTTC,CASRAYSYEQYF
-,once,TRBJ2-1,TRBV6-2/TRBV6-3,TGTGCCAGCCTATCCTTGGGGCGGAGCTCCTACAATGGGCAGTTCTTC,CASLSLGRSSYNGQFF
TRBD2,few,TRBJ2-7,TRBV12-3/TRBV12-4,TGTGCCAGCAGTCGCAGCGGGGGGGAAACCGAGCAGTACTTC,CASSRSGGETEQYF
-,-,TRBJ1-1,TRBV4-3,TGCGCCAGCAGCCAAGATCGGGGGGCAAGACAGTGGAACACTGAAGCTTTCTTT,CASSQDRGARQWNTEAFF
-,-,TRBJ1-1,TRBV6-1,TGTGCCAGCAGCTCAGACAGATCGAACACTGAAGCTTTCTTT,CASSSDRSNTEAFF
TRBD1,-,TRBJ2-7,TRBV28,TGTGCCAGCAGCCCCGGGACAGGGAGGTGGTACGAGCAGTACTTC,CASSPGTGRWYEQYF
TRBD1,many,TRBJ2-7,TRBV12-3/TRBV12-4,TGTGCCAGCAGTTTGACAGGGACGTACGAGCAGTACTTC,CASSLTGTYEQYF
TRBD1,many,TRBJ2-4,TRBV27,TGTGCCAGCAGTACGACAGGGACCAAAAACATTCAGTACTTC,CASSTTGTKNIQYF
TRBD1,many,TRBJ2-2,TRBV7-2,TGTGCCAGCAGCTCCGGTCGGGGACAGGTGAACACCGGGGAGCTGTTTTTT,CASSSGRGQVNTGELFF
TRBD1,once,TRBJ1-4,TRBV7-8,TGTGCCAGCAGCTCAGGACAGGTTAATGAAAAACTGTTTTTT,CASSSGQVNEKLFF
TRBD1,-,TRBJ2-2,TRBV27,TGTGCCAGCATGGAGACAGGGTTCGCCGGGGAGCTGTTTTTT,CASMETGFAGELFF
TRBD1,few,TRBJ1-1,TRBV27,TGTGCCAGCAACGCGACAGGGCATACTGAAGCTTTCTTT,CASNATGHTEAFF
-,few,TRBJ2-3,TRBV10-3,TGTGCCATCAGTGCATGGGATACGCAGTATTTT,CAISAWDTQYF
-,-,TRBJ2-2,TRBV2,TGTGCCAGCGAGCAGGCGGACACCGGGGAGCTGTTTTTT,CASEQADTGELFF
-,few,TRBJ1-2,TRBV7-9,TGTGCCAGCAGCTTAGAAGACTTCTATGGCTACACCTTC,CASSLEDFYGYTF
TRBD1,-,TRBJ1-2,TRBV24-1,TGTGCCACCAGTGACGTTGGGGTGACAGGGCCCTATGGCTACACCTTC,CATSDVGVTGPYGYTF
-,many,TRBJ2-7,TRBV12-3/TRBV12-4,TGTGCCAGCAGTTTTCTGGACAGAGCCTACGAGCAGTACTTC,CASSFLDRAYEQYF
-,-,TRBJ2-7,TRBV12-3/TRBV12-4,TGTGCCAGCAGCCCGGGGACGGAGACGCCTCCCTACGAGCAGTACTTC,CASSPGTETPPYEQYF
TRBD1,few,TRBJ2-1,TRBV12-3/TRBV12-4,TGTGCCAGCAGTCAGGGACAGGGTGGAAATGAGCAGTTCTTC,CASSQGQGGNEQFF
-,many,TRBJ1-3,TRBV10-3,TGTGCCATCACGCCAGGTTCTGGAAACACCATATATTTT,CAITPGSGNTIYF
-,-,TRBJ2-3,TRBV12-3/TRBV12-4,TGTGCCAGCTGGGGGGGCACAGATACGCAGTATTTT,CASWGGTDTQYF
-,many,TRBJ1-3,TRBV7-2,TGTGCCAGCAGCTTACTTGATCGAAGAACCGGAAACACCATATATTTT,CASSLLDRRTGNTIYF
-,-,TRBJ1-3,TRBV12-3/TRBV12-4,TGTGCCGGGCGAGGAGATTCTGGAAACACCATATATTTT,CAGRGDSGNTIYF
-,-,TRBJ2-7,TRBV20-1,TGCAGTGCTCTGGACACCCTAAGGGACGAGCAGTACTTC,CSALDTLRDEQYF
TRBD1,few,TRBJ1-4,TRBV27,TGTGCCAGCGCTAACACAGGGGTTAATGAAAAACTGTTTTTT,CASANTGVNEKLFF
TRBD2,few,TRBJ2-7,TRBV7-6,TGTGCCAGCAGCCCCGGACTAGCGGGGGGGCTCTACGAGCAGTACTTC,CASSPGLAGGLYEQYF
-,few,TRBJ1-2,TRBV3-1,TGTGCCAGCAGCCAAGGAACCAAGGGGGGCTACACCTTC,CASSQGTKGGYTF
-,few,TRBJ2-6,TRBV7-9,TGTGCCAGCAGCTTAGACTCCACGGGGCCTGGGGCCAACGTCCTGACTTTC,CASSLDSTGPGANVLTF
-,many,TRBJ1-5,TRBV4-3,TGCGCCAGCAGCCAAGATAAGGGGCGCAATCAGCCCCAGCATTTT,CASSQDKGRNQPQHF
-,-,TRBJ1-2,TRBV6-5,TGTGCCAGCAGTTCCCCGGGCAGGGGCTGGGGCGGCTACACCTTC,CASSSPGRGWGGYTF
-,many,TRBJ1-3,TRBV4-3,TGCGCCAGCAGCCAGGGTCGAGATGAGGGATTGAGAAACACCATATATTTT,CASSQGRDEGLRNTIYF
TRBD2,few,TRBJ2-3,TRBV29-1,TGCAGCGTTGAAGATCGTACTGGGACTAGCGGGGGGGGCGCAGATACGCAGTATTTT,CSVEDRTGTSGGGADTQYF
-,-,TRBJ1-5,TRBV19,TGTGCCAGTAGTATAGAGAAGGGTCCCCAGCATTTT,CASSIEKGPQHF
-,few,TRBJ1-5,TRBV6-6,TGTGCCAGCAGCCCCCGTGGGGGCGACAATCAGCCCCAGCATTTT,CASSPRGGDNQPQHF
TRBD1,-,TRBJ2-7,TRBV3-1,TGTGCCAGCAGCCAAGACCTGGGACAGGGGCTCCTGGGATCCTACGAGCAGTACTTC,CASSQDLGQGLLGSYEQYF
-,few,TRBJ1-1,TRBV6-5,TGTGCCAGCAGAAGGGCCGGGGACACTGAAGCTTTCTTT,CASRRAGDTEAFF
-,many,TRBJ2-3,TRBV20-1,TGCAGTGCTAGACTCCCCCGGGGAGTTAGCACAGATACGCAGTATTTT,CSARLPRGVSTDTQYF
-,many,TRBJ2-3,TRBV29-1,TGCAGCGTTGTAGGTTCTGGCACAGATACGCAGTATTTT,CSVVGSGTDTQYF
-,many,TRBJ2-7,TRBV28,TGTGCCAGCAGTTCCCAGAGGGTAGCCAGGGTCCAGTACTTC,CASSSQRVARVQYF